This record looks at one T cell receptor beta chain sequence and its context. Its binding antigen is unknown. Within one base of it there is no much larger clone, and no base qualities were kept. This sample was included in a study of T cell changes during pregnancy in multiple sclerosis (dated by TCRdb to between 2018 and 2021). Describing the broader study: The study looked at changes in the T cell repertoire across pregnancy in women with multiple sclerosis.

The protocol used for the library was the immunoSEQ multiplex PCR assay. Here the immuneACCESS table is served through TCRdb, limited to in-frame sequences with V and J called. Missing clones are a known gap in these copies; in checked studies unresolved V genes cover under half, and the rest lacks a known reason. The sample table contains 65,000 to 90,000 clones; only one count was recorded for roughly nine tenths of them. Together, the top ten hold roughly 3.5% of the sample. From the cysteine through the phenylalanine, the CDR3 covers 15 amino acids. Of all the DNA, just the CDR3 is kept, 45 bases in frame from base 1. The germline V gene sets CDR1 to MNHEY and CDR2 to SVGAGI. V is cut by 0 bases and J by 2 bases, and the space between the germline ends is 10 bases.

This TCR came from a female donor in good health, serving as a control in a pregnancy study. Some clones in this sample may be carry-over from other donors' samples. Here the sequenced sample was PBMCs, taken in the first trimester of pregnancy. The rearranged segments are TRBV6-5 and TRBJ1-1; the D segment could be TRBD1, given 5 matching bases. CDR3 loop: CASSYSGRVNTEAFF. The DNA sequence is given as TGTGCCAGCAGTTACTCGGGCAGGGTAAACACTGAAGCTTTCTTT.